The next 26 T cell receptor beta chains were all read from a single sample in a study of lymphopenia after photon versus proton radiotherapy. Generated by immunoSEQ multiplex PCR, the TCRdb table keeps only in-frame clones and is missing some. The sample holds tens of thousands of clones, roughly 91% seen once. Material: peripheral blood, obtained from a patient treated with photon-based radiotherapy. The receptors originated from a woman aged 70-85 years with pancreatic cancer.

This rearrangement joins TRBV10-1 to TRBJ1-6, with 12 bases identical to TRBD1. V lost 7 bases to trimming and J lost 15 bases; unmatched junction nucleotides: 7. The CDR3 sequence is 13 residues long. Germline CDR1 and CDR2: WNHNN and SYGVQD (reference sequence). CDR3 sequence reads: CASNKGQGACLHF. DNA for the CDR3: TGCGCCAGCAATAAGGGACAGGGGGCTTGCCTCCACTTT.

The V and J genes are TRBV4-1 and TRBJ1-2, with D tentatively TRBD1 (5 bases). There are 14 residues in the CDR3. Trimming left V 3 bases short and J 3 bases short, with 11 bases between. CDR1 MGHRA and CDR2 YSYEKL come from the germline V gene. DNA of the CDR3: TGCGCCAGCAGCCAGCCAGGGAAGGACTATGGCTACACCTTC. Its protein is CASSQPGKDYGYTF.

The genes are TRBV28 and TRBJ2-7; a possible D gene is TRBD2 (5 bases). CDR1 is MDHEN, CDR2 SYDVKM, per germline. Trimming left V 6 bases short and J 9 bases short, with 12 bases between. This CDR3 spans 11 amino acids. CDR3 DNA sequence: TGTGCCAGCAGGCGAGACTATCGGCAGTACTTC. This sequence encodes CASRRDYRQYF.

The chain links TRBV7-2 to TRBJ2-7; 7 nucleotides line up with TRBD1. The CDR3 is 15 residues long. V gave up 3 bases and J gave up 1 base; unmatched junction bases: 6. Germline-derived CDR1 and CDR2 are SGHTA and FQGNSA. The CDR3 sequence: CASSFSGQRSYEQYF. The CDR3 region has the DNA TGTGCCAGCAGCTTCTCGGGACAGAGGTCCTACGAGCAGTACTTC.

The rearrangement links TRBV15 to TRBJ1-2; D is ambiguous. The CDR3 extends over 15 amino acids. Trimming stripped 0 bases from V and 0 bases from J, with 8 bases between. Per the germline V gene, CDR1 is LNHNV and CDR2 is YYDKDF (reference sequence). The CDR3 DNA is TGTGCCACCAGCAGAGATGGCAGAGCTAACTATGGCTACACCTTC. The encoded protein is CATSRDGRANYGYTF.

The chain uses TRBV5-6 and TRBJ1-3; D might be TRBD1 (5 bases). Germline CDR1 and CDR2: SGHDT and YYEEEE. V was clipped by 4 bases and J by 0 bases, with 11 bases between them. This CDR3 region has 15 residues. The CDR3 DNA reads as TGTGCCAGCAGCCCGGGGGAGATCTCTGGAAACACCATATATTTT. Its protein is CASSPGEISGNTIYF.

The chain combines TRBV5-1 with TRBJ2-7, with D maybe TRBD2 (7 bases). CDR3 length: 14 amino acids. The V end lost 3 bases, the J end lost 5 bases, and 15 bases lay between the germline ends. CDR1 SGHRS and CDR2 YFSETQ come from the germline V gene. For the CDR3, the DNA is TGCGCCAGCAGCTCACGGGGGGCAGGGGACGAGCAGTACTTC. Translating gives CASSSRGAGDEQYF.

This chain connects TRBV19 to TRBJ2-3; 10 nucleotides line up with TRBD1. This CDR3 spans 13 amino acids. Germline-derived CDR1 and CDR2 are LNHDA and SQIVND (reference sequence). V lost 8 bases to trimming and J lost 3 bases; unmatched junction nucleotides: 2. CDR3: CASSGQGTDTQYF. The CDR3 DNA reads TGTGCCAGTTCGGGACAGGGGACAGATACGCAGTATTTT.

This clone was seen only once. The V gene is TRBV14, the J gene TRBJ1-2; maybe TRBD1 (5 bases). The V end was cut by 2 bases, the J end by 3 bases, with 7 bases between. The V gene's germline CDR1 is SGHDN and CDR2 FVKESK. The length of the CDR3 is 13 residues. The CDR3 DNA sequence: TGTGCCAGCAGCCAACTCAGGGACTATGGCTACACCTTC. Translation gives CASSQLRDYGYTF.

This clone was observed a handful of times. The chain links TRBV6-1 to TRBJ2-5; D is possibly TRBD1 or TRBD2 (5 bases each). Trimming shortened V by 2 bases and J by 9 bases, and 16 bases separated the two germline ends. This CDR3 spans 14 amino acids. Germline V gene data show CDR1 as MNHNS and CDR2 as SASEGT. CDR3 bases: TGTGCCAGCAGTGAATGGGACGCCACGAAGCCCCAGTACTTC. Amino acids: CASSEWDATKPQYF.

The chain couples TRBV5-1 to TRBJ2-5; D not certain. Germline values: CDR1 SGHRS, CDR2 YFSETQ. The CDR3 sequence is 13 residues long. Trimming removed 2 bases from V and 4 bases from J, with 9 bases in between. CDR3 nucleotides: TGCGCCAGCAGCTTATCCCTTACAGAGACCCAGTACTTC. This encodes CASSLSLTETQYF.

The genes are TRBV15 and TRBJ1-1, with TRBD1 as a possible D gene (5 bases). The V and J ends lost 0 bases and 7 bases respectively, with 15 bases between them. Germline assignment: CDR1 LNHNV and CDR2 YYDKDF (reference sequence). This CDR3 region has 15 residues. The CDR3 DNA follows: TGTGCCACCAGCAGAGATAGAGAGGGGTACATTGAAGCTTTCTTT. This translates into CATSRDREGYIEAFF.

The chain recombines TRBV5-4 with TRBJ1-2, with D hard to call. The CDR3 loop spans 13 amino acids. Germline loops: CDR1 SGHNT, CDR2 YYREEE (reference sequence). With 6 bases removed from V and 4 bases from J, the gap between germline ends came to 13 bases. The CDR3 DNA is TGTGCCAGCACCAGACCCCCGACCTATGGCTACACCTTC. Residues: CASTRPPTYGYTF.

The V call is TRBV7-8, the J call TRBJ2-7, with D unresolved. CDR1 and CDR2 from the germline V gene are SGHVS and FQNEAQ. The CDR3 loop spans 14 amino acids. Trimming took off 2 bases at V and 1 base at J, with 9 bases between the two ends. CDR3 in DNA: TGTGCCAGCAGCTTACAGGAATCGTCCTACGAGCAGTACTTC. It translates to CASSLQESSYEQYF.

The chain is built from TRBV6-1 and TRBJ2-1; no firm D call. Germline V gene sequence: CDR1 MNHNS, CDR2 SASEGT. This CDR3 has 12 amino acids. V was shortened by 6 bases and J by 5 bases, with 8 bases between the two germline ends. The CDR3 here is CASSHLNNEQFF. CDR3 nucleotide sequence: TGTGCCAGCAGCCACCTTAACAATGAGCAGTTCTTC.

In DNA, the CDR3 is TGTGCCAGCAGCTTACCCGGAGAGACCCAGTACTTC. It yields the protein CASSLPGETQYF. The J gene is TRBJ2-5, the V gene TRBV5-4; D is unresolved. The germline V and J ends were trimmed by 2 bases and 4 bases, with 6 bases remaining between them. Germline loops: CDR1 SGHNT, CDR2 YYREEE (reference sequence). CDR3 length: 12 amino acids.

The genes are TRBV18 and TRBJ1-4, with D maybe TRBD1 (6 bases). The germline gives CDR1 KGHSH, CDR2 LQKENI. This CDR3 comprises 14 residues. V gave up 5 bases and J gave up 7 bases, with 14 bases separating them. The CDR3 loop reads CASSSLGGLEKLFF. CDR3 nucleotide sequence: TGTGCCAGCTCATCCTTGGGGGGGCTTGAAAAACTGTTTTTT.

The chain uses TRBV25-1 and TRBJ2-6; the D is unclear. Deletions cut 2 bases from V and 0 bases from J, with 8 bases between. The CDR3 totals 16 residues. CDR1 and CDR2 (germline): MGHDK, SYGVNS. CDR3 sequence reads: CASSEEASSGANVLTF. The CDR3 DNA reads as TGTGCCAGCAGTGAAGAGGCAAGCTCTGGGGCCAACGTCCTGACTTTC.

The chain couples TRBV6-5 to TRBJ2-4; no clear D gene. Trimming removed 7 bases from V and 0 bases from J, with 7 bases in between. There are 13 residues in the CDR3. Germline V gene data show CDR1 as MNHEY and CDR2 as SVGAGI. The CDR3 loop reads CASTTIAKNIQYF. The DNA of the CDR3 is TGTGCCAGCACCACCATAGCCAAAAACATTCAGTACTTC.

The V gene is TRBV19, the J gene TRBJ2-4; weak D call: TRBD1 (6 bases). The V gene's germline CDR1 is LNHDA and CDR2 SQIVND (reference sequence). V gave up 8 bases and J gave up 3 bases, with 11 bases separating them. The CDR3 is made up of 13 amino acids. The CDR3 sequence is CASQQGFKNIQYF. In nucleotides, the CDR3 is TGTGCCAGTCAACAGGGTTTCAAAAACATTCAGTACTTC.

In DNA form, the CDR3 reads TGTGCCACCAGCAGACTCTCGGGGGGGGCTATCGAGCAGTACTTC. Its protein is CATSRLSGGAIEQYF. The genes are TRBV15 and TRBJ2-7, with 8 bases aligning to TRBD2. Losses at the gene ends were 2 bases for V and 6 bases for J; bases not matched to a gene: 9. Germline values: CDR1 LNHNV, CDR2 YYDKDF (reference sequence). The CDR3 contains 15 residues.

The chain is built from TRBV7-9 and TRBJ1-1, with TRBD1 matching 7 bases. V shed 5 bases and J 3 bases; nucleotides not matched to a gene: 9. The CDR3 totals 15 residues. Germline loops: CDR1 SEHNR, CDR2 FQNEAQ (reference sequence). CDR3 bases: TGTGCCAGCAGCCTTTCAGGGGGGGTGGACACTGAAGCTTTCTTT. The encoded protein is CASSLSGGVDTEAFF.

This clone came up once. V usage is TRBV10-1 and J usage is TRBJ2-7; possibly TRBD1 or TRBD2 for D (5 bases each). The V end lost 1 base, the J end lost 3 bases, and 10 bases lay between the germline ends. The CDR3 covers 14 residues. Germline values: CDR1 WNHNN, CDR2 SYGVQD (reference sequence). The CDR3 region is CASSELGTHYEQYF. The CDR3 nucleotides are TGCGCCAGCAGTGAGTTGGGGACCCACTACGAGCAGTACTTC.

The rearrangement uses TRBV5-8 and TRBJ1-3; no firm D call. The germline V and J ends were trimmed by 3 bases and 1 base, with 20 bases remaining between them. The CDR3 loop spans 18 amino acids. CDR1 is SGHTS and CDR2 is YDEGEE in the germline V gene. CDR3 sequence reads: CASSSDADRLVSGNTIYF. The CDR3 bases are TGTGCCAGCAGCTCCGACGCGGACCGCCTAGTTTCTGGAAACACCATATATTTT.

The rearrangement links TRBV19 to TRBJ1-4; D is unclear. CDR1 LNHDA and CDR2 SQIVND come from the germline V gene (reference sequence). CDR3 length equals 15 residues. V lost 3 bases, J lost 0 bases, and 8 bases lay in between. CDR3 nucleotides: TGTGCCAGTAGTATCACAGCCGCAACTAATGAAAAACTGTTTTTT. Translation gives CASSITAATNEKLFF.

The rearrangement uses TRBV7-2 and TRBJ2-5; 10 bases match TRBD1. There are 16 residues in the CDR3. The V segment lost 3 bases and the J segment 5 bases; nucleotides outside the gene matches: 9. Germline V lookup: CDR1 SGHTA, CDR2 FQGNSA. CDR3 nucleotides: TGTGCCAGCAGCTTTCCCCGGACAGGGGGTGGCGAGACCCAGTACTTC. Translation gives CASSFPRTGGGETQYF.